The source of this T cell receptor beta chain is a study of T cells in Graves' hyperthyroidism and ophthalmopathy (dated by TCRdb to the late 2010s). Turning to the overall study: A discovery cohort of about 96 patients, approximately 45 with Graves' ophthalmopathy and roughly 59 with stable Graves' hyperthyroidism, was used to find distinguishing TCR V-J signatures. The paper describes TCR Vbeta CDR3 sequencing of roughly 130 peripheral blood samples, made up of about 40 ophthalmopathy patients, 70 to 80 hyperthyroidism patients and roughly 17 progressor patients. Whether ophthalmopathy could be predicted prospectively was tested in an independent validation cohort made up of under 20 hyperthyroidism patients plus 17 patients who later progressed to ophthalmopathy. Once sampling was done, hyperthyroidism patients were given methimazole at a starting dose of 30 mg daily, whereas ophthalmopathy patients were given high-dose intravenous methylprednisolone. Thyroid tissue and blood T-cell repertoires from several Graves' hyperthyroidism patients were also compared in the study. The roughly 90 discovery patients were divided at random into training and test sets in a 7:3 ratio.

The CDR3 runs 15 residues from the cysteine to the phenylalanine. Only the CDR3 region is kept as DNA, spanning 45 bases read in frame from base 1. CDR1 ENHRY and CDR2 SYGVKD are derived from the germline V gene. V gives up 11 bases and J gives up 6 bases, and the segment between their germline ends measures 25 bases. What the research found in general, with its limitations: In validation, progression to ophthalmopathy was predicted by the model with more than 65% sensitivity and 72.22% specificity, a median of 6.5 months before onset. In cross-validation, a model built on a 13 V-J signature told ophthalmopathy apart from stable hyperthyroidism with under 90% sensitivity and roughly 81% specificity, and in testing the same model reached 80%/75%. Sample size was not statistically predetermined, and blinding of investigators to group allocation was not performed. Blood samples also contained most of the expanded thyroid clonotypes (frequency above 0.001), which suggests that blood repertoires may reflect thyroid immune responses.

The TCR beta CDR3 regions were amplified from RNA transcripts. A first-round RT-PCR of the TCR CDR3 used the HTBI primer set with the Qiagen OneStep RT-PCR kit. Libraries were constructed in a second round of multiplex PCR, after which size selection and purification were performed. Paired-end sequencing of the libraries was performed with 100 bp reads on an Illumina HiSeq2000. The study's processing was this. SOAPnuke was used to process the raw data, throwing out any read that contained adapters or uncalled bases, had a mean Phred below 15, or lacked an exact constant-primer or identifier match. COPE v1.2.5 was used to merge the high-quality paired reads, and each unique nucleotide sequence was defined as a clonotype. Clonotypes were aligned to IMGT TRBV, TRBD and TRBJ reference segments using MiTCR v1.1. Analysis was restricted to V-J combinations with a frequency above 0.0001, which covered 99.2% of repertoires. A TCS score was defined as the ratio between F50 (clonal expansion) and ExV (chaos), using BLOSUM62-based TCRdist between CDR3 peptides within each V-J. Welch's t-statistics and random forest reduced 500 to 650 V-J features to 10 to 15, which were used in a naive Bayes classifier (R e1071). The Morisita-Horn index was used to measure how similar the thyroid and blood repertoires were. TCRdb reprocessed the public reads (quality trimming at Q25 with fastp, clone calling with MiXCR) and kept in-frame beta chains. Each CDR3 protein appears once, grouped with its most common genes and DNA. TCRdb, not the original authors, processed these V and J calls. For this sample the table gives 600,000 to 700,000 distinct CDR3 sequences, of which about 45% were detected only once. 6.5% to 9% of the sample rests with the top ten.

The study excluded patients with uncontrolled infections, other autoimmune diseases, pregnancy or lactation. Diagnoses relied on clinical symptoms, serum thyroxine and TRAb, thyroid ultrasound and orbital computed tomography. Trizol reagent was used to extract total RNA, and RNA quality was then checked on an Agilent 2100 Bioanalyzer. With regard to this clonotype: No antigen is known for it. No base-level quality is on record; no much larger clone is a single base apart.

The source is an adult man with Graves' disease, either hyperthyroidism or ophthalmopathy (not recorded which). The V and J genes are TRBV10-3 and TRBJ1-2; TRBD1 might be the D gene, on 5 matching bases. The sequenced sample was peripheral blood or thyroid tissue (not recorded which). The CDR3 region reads CASISESQGVDGYTF. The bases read TGTGCCTCCATCAGTGAGTCTCAAGGGGTAGATGGCTACACCTTC.